These 14 T cell receptor beta chains share one sample of origin, sequenced in a study of early T cells in non-severe SARS-CoV-2 infection. TCRdb reprocessed the 5' RACE reads with MiXCR, giving one entry per CDR3 protein. The top ten hold under 8% of the sample, which has about 83,000 distinct CDR3 sequences, around 12% seen once. Material for sequencing was whole blood. Receptor source: an adult who was a healthcare worker with PCR-confirmed SARS-CoV-2 infection or an uninfected control (not recorded which).

This clonotype was picked up a small number of times. The chain is built from TRBV11-2 and TRBJ1-3; a possible D gene is TRBD1 (6 bases). The germline gives CDR1 SGHAT, CDR2 FQNNGV. V was pared by 5 bases and J by 2 bases, with 19 bases between. The CDR3 length is 17 residues. The CDR3 DNA reads as TGTGCCAGCAGCCTCCGACAGGCCCTTACTACTGGAAACACCATATATTTT. Its protein product is CASSLRQALTTGNTIYF.

The chain links TRBV4-3 to TRBJ1-3, with 7 bases that match TRBD1. Trimming cost V 3 bases and J 6 bases; bases outside gene matches: 8. The CDR3 is 15 amino acids. Germline CDR1 and CDR2: LGHNA and YSLEER. The chain's CDR3 is CASSQVGTAENTIYF. CDR3 DNA: TGCGCCAGCAGCCAGGTTGGGACAGCTGAAAACACCATATATTTT.

Of note for this clonotype: This sequence may be a read error, since a much larger clone differs from it by one base. The chain recombines TRBV10-1 with TRBJ2-3; the D is unclear. The germline V gene has CDR1 WNHNN and CDR2 SYGVQD (reference sequence). This CDR3 region has 16 residues. This CDR3 is CASSERRSFRTVTQYF. The CDR3 nucleotides are TGCGCCAGCAGTGAGAGGCGATCATTCCGCACAGTTACGCAGTATTTT.

The V gene is TRBV12-3 or TRBV12-4, the J gene TRBJ1-1; the match to TRBD1 covers 10 bases. V lost 4 bases to trimming and J lost 11 bases; unmatched junction nucleotides: 7. CDR3 length: 13 amino acids. CDR3 sequence: CASSSLDRGLAFF. The CDR3 DNA reads TGTGCCAGCAGTTCGCTAGACAGGGGGCTCGCTTTCTTT.

This clonotype was detected many times. The chain couples TRBV29-1 to TRBJ2-7; 8 nucleotides agree with TRBD2. This CDR3 is 12 amino acids long. The ends lost 7 bases at V and 6 bases at J; junction bases unmatched: 8. Germline V gene sequence: CDR1 SQVTM, CDR2 ANQGSEA. The CDR3 DNA follows: TGCAGCGCCGGAAGCGGGAGCCTCGAGCAGTACTTC. The encoded protein is CSAGSGSLEQYF.

The chain combines TRBV29-1 with TRBJ1-1; D is unresolved. Germline loops: CDR1 SQVTM, CDR2 ANQGSEA. This CDR3 has 12 amino acids. Trimming pared 4 bases from V and 0 bases from J, leaving 6 bases between. CDR3 in amino acids: CSVGRVNTEAFF. The CDR3 DNA sequence: TGCAGCGTTGGTCGGGTGAACACTGAAGCTTTCTTT.

Only a few counts were recorded for this clonotype. V is TRBV12-3 or TRBV12-4 and J is TRBJ1-3; 7 bases fit TRBD1. This CDR3 spans 14 amino acids. V was clipped by 8 bases and J by 4 bases; unmatched bases: 8. The CDR3 reads CASSDRAGGNTIYF. As DNA, the CDR3 is TGTGCCAGCTCCGACAGGGCGGGAGGAAACACCATATATTTT.

This clonotype was counted ten times or more. The chain has TRBV5-1 and TRBJ2-1; unclear D gene. The V and J ends lost 4 bases and 0 bases respectively, with 8 bases between them. CDR1 and CDR2 from the germline V gene are SGHRS and YFSETQ. CDR3 length: 14 residues. The CDR3 DNA reads as TGCGCCAGCAGCCGTACAAGCTCCTACAATGAGCAGTTCTTC. Amino acids: CASSRTSSYNEQFF. The variable domain in full, completed from reference TRBV5-1 and TRBJ2-1, reads KAGVTQTPRYLIKTRGQQVTLSCSPISGHRSVSWYQQTPGQGLQFLFEYFSETQRNKGNFPGRFSGRQFSNSRSEMNVSTLELGDSALYLCASSRTSSYNEQFFGPGTRLTVL.

This clonotype turned up a few times. CDR3 in amino acids: CATSDLWDNEQFF. The CDR3 DNA follows: TGTGCCACCAGTGATTTGTGGGACAATGAGCAGTTCTTC. The chain links TRBV24-1 to TRBJ2-1; D gene uncertain. V lost 0 bases, J lost 5 bases, and 4 bases lay in between. Looked up from germline, CDR1 is KGHDR and CDR2 is SFDVKD. The CDR3 sequence is 13 residues long.

This clonotype was detected only once. The V gene is TRBV2, the J gene TRBJ2-7, with D maybe TRBD2 (5 bases). Trimming took off 2 bases at V and 4 bases at J, with 15 bases between the two ends. This CDR3 region has 15 residues. From germline, CDR1 is SNHLY and CDR2 FYNNEI. The CDR3, as DNA: TGTGCCAGCAGTGAACTTGGCCGCCCGGGGTACGAGCAGTACTTC. It encodes CASSELGRPGYEQYF. The variable domain in full, with the rest retrieved from reference TRBV2 and TRBJ2-7, is EPEVTQTPSHQVTQMGQEVILRCVPISNHLYFYWYRQILGQKVEFLVSFYNNEISEKSEIFDDQFSVERPDGSNFTLKIRSTKLEDSAMYFCASSELGRPGYEQYFGPGTRLTVT.

Remarks on this clonotype: A much larger clone lies a single base off, so this may be a read error. DNA for the CDR3: TGCAGCCCCATGAACGAGTTTCGGCAGTACTTC. Protein: CSPMNEFRQYF. V gene TRBV29-1 combines with J gene TRBJ2-7; D is undetermined. The CDR3 sequence is 11 residues long. The V end lost 8 bases, the J end lost 9 bases, and 17 bases lay between the germline ends. Germline V gene lookup returns CDR1 SQVTM and CDR2 ANQGSEA.

This clonotype was detected a few times. The chain employs TRBV11-2 and TRBJ2-5; 10 bases fit TRBD2. CDR1 is SGHAT, CDR2 FQNNGV, per germline. The V and J ends lost 2 bases and 1 base, in that order; junction bases with no gene match: 4. The CDR3 totals 16 residues. The DNA of the CDR3 is TGTGCCAGCAGCTTATGGCTAGCGGGAGTCCAAGAGACCCAGTACTTC. Its translation: CASSLWLAGVQETQYF.

This clonotype was found many times. The chain combines TRBV5-4 with TRBJ2-1; D is undetermined. Germline CDR1 SGHNT, CDR2 YYREEE (reference sequence). V was clipped by 0 bases and J by 9 bases, with 13 bases between them. The CDR3 has 14 residues. CDR3: CASSLERGQGEQFF. CDR3 nucleotide sequence: TGTGCCAGCAGCTTGGAACGTGGCCAAGGTGAGCAGTTCTTC.

The rearrangement joins TRBV5-8 to TRBJ1-2, with 10 bases that match TRBD1. Losses at the gene ends were 2 bases for V and 2 bases for J; bases not matched to a gene: 9. Germline loops: CDR1 SGHTS, CDR2 YDEGEE. The CDR3 consists of 17 residues. The CDR3 DNA follows: TGTGCCAGCAGCTTACGACAGGGGGCTAACCTCAACTATGGCTACACCTTC. It specifies CASSLRQGANLNYGYTF.